One sample yielded the 9 T cell receptor beta chains listed below, sequenced in a study of regulatory T cells in long-lasting Graves disease (dated by TCRdb to about 2021). Library construction relied on multiplex PCR. The data were produced on an Illumina HiSeq 4000. iRepertoire HTBI primers and Arm-PCR amplification of CDR3 regions were used to construct TCR beta libraries. In TCRdb, the public reads were trimmed at Q25 with fastp and aligned with MiXCR, with productive beta chains retained. Each record represents a unique CDR3 protein, reported with the most common genes and DNA among its rows. A total of about 460,000 distinct CDR3 sequences appear in this sample, approximately 14% of them only once. The ten largest make up under 20% of the sample. Explained via the paper, the time point label denotes: newly diagnosed GD, antithyroid drugs for less than 3 months. For both TCR sequencing and RNA sequencing, RNA was extracted from PBMCs in TRIzol.

This same sample was also taken into another study, of T cells in Graves' hyperthyroidism and ophthalmopathy.

This specimen was peripheral blood mononuclear cells (PBMCs), taken at new diagnosis, from a patient treated with antithyroid drugs. The receptors derive from a woman between 45 and 65 years old with Graves disease. Donor details come from another sample of the same person, matched by shared clones.

On this clonotype itself: A junction end diverges from the germline sequence, so it may reflect a read error. The chain employs TRBV28 and TRBJ2-7, with 8 positions matching TRBD2. From germline, CDR1 is MDHEN and CDR2 SYDVKM. The CDR3 contains 16 residues. The CDR3 nucleotides are TGCGCCAGCAGCCCAAGCGGGGGAGGGCCGGCCTACGAGCAGTACTTC. This gives the protein CASSPSGGGPAYEQYF.

This clonotype was observed many times. CDR3 region: CASSPGGGSTTQYF. CDR3 nucleotides: TGTGCCAGCAGCCCAGGGGGGGGTTCTACGACCCAGTACTTC. The chain has TRBV7-7 and TRBJ2-5; D tentatively fits TRBD1 or TRBD2 (7 bases each). The length of the CDR3 is 14 residues. The germline V gene has CDR1 SSHAT and CDR2 FNYEAQ (reference sequence). V dropped 5 bases and J dropped 7 bases, with 17 bases sitting between them.

The V gene is TRBV5-1, the J gene TRBJ2-2; 8 nucleotides agree with TRBD1. J gave up 5 bases and V 4 bases, and 1 base lay outside the gene matches. Germline V gives CDR1 SGHRS, CDR2 YFSETQ. The CDR3 runs 13 residues. CDR3 in DNA: TGCGCCAGCAGCGACAGGGGAACCGGGGAGCTGTTTTTT. This codes for CASSDRGTGELFF.

This clonotype was counted a few times. The chain links TRBV4-2 to TRBJ2-1; 7 bases fit TRBD1. V dropped 4 bases and J dropped 10; count of bases not matched to a gene: 7. Germline V gene sequence: CDR1 LGHNA, CDR2 YNFKEQ. The CDR3 covers 13 residues. CDR3 DNA: TGTGCCAGCAGCCCAGACGACAGGGACGAGCAGTTCTTC. As protein: CASSPDDRDEQFF.

For this clonotype: A much larger clone differs from this one at a single base, so this may be a read error. This chain connects TRBV6-5 to TRBJ2-1; 10 bases fit TRBD2. In germline, CDR1 is MNHEY, CDR2 SVGAGI. The CDR3 covers 22 residues. The CDR3: CASNYSSALAGDRIPSYNEQFF. In DNA, the CDR3 is TGTGCCAGCAATTACTCGAGTGCGCTAGCGGGAGATAGGATACCGTCCTACAATGAGCAGTTCTTC.

In this sample, this clonotype turned up many times. V is TRBV30 and J is TRBJ1-4; D perhaps matches TRBD1 (6 bases). The CDR3 totals 16 residues. The V and J ends lost 0 bases and 7 bases respectively, with 18 bases between them. Germline V gives CDR1 GTSNPN, CDR2 SVGIG (reference sequence). The CDR3 sequence is CAWSVRRRGLREKLFF. For the CDR3, the DNA is TGTGCCTGGAGTGTACGACGCAGGGGCTTGCGTGAAAAACTGTTTTTT.

The chain is built from TRBV19 and TRBJ2-2; D may be TRBD1 (6 bases). With 5 bases removed from V and 2 bases from J, the gap between germline ends came to 15 bases. CDR3 length equals 16 residues. CDR1 is LNHDA, CDR2 SQIVND, per germline (reference sequence). CDR3 DNA sequence: TGTGCCAGTAGTTGGCGGACAGTCCCCAACACCGGGGAGCTGTTTTTT. Translation: CASSWRTVPNTGELFF.

This clonotype was found many times. The chain recombines TRBV24-1 with TRBJ2-1, with 8 bases identical to TRBD2. J gave up 8 bases and V 4 bases, and 6 bases lay outside the gene matches. The CDR3 has 14 residues. CDR1 and CDR2 from the germline V gene are KGHDR and SFDVKD. This CDR3 is CATSDSGRADEQFF. The CDR3 bases are TGTGCCACCAGTGACAGCGGGAGAGCCGATGAGCAGTTCTTC.

This clonotype was detected ten times or more. The V and J genes are TRBV28 and TRBJ1-5; TRBD1 aligns across 7 bases. The junction had 5 bases not matched to a gene; V was cut back by 2 bases and J by 1 base. CDR1 is MDHEN, CDR2 SYDVKM, per germline. CDR3 length: 16 amino acids. The CDR3 region is CASSLGGGRSNQPQHF. The DNA of the CDR3 is TGTGCCAGCAGTTTAGGAGGGGGCCGGAGCAATCAGCCCCAGCATTTT.